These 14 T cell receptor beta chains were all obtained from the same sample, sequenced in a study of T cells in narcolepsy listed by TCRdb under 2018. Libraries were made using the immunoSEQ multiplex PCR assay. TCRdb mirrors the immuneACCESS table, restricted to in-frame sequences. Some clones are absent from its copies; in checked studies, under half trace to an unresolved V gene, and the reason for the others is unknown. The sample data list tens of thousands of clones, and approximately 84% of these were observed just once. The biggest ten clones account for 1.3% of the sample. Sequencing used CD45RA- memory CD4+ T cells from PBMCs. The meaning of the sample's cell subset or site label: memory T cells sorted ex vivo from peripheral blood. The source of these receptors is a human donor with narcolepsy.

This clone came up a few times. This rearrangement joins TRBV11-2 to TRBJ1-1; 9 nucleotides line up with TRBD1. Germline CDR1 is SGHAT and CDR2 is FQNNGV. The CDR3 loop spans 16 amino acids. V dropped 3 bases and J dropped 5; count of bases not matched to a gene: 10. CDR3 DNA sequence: TGTGCCAGCAGCTTCCCCGGACAGGGGTCGAGGACTGAAGCTTTCTTT. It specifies CASSFPGQGSRTEAFF. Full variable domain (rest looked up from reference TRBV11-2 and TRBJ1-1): EAGVAQSPRYKIIEKRQSVAFWCNPISGHATLYWYQQILGQGPKLLIQFQNNGVVDDSQLPKDRFSAERLKGVDSTLKIQPAKLEDSAVYLCASSFPGQGSRTEAFFGQGTRLTVV.

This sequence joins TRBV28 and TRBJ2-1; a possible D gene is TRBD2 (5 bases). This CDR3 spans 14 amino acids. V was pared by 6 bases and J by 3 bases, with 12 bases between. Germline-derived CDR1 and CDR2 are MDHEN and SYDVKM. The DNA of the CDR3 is TGTGCCAGCAGCCCTTATCGGGACTACAATGAGCAGTTCTTC. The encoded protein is CASSPYRDYNEQFF. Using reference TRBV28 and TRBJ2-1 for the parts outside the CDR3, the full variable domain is DVKVTQSSRYLVKRTGEKVFLECVQDMDHENMFWYRQDPGLGLRLIYFSYDVKMKEKGDIPEGYSVSREKKERFSLILESASTNQTSMYLCASSPYRDYNEQFFGPGTRLTVL.

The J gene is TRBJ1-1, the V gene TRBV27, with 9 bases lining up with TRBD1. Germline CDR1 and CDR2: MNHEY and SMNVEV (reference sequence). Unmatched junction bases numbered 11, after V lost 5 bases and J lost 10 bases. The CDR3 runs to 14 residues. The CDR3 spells CASSPGTGFYLAFF. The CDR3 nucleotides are TGTGCCAGCAGTCCCGGGACAGGGTTTTACTTAGCTTTCTTT.

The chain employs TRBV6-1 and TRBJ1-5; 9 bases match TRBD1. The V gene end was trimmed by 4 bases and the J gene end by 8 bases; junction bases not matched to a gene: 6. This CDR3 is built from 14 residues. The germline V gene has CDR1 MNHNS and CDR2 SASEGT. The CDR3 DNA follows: TGTGCCAGCAGTGCAACGGGACAGGGTAAGCCCCAGCATTTT. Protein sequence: CASSATGQGKPQHF.

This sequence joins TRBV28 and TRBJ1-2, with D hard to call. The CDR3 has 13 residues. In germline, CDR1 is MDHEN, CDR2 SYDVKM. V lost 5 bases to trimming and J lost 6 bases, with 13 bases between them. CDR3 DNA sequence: TGTGCCAGCAGTGTAAAGCTGGGGAATGGCTACACCTTC. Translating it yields CASSVKLGNGYTF.

The CDR3 spells CASAGLAGIDTQYF. Here the CDR3 DNA reads TGCGCCAGTGCCGGTCTAGCGGGAATAGATACGCAGTATTTT. The V call is TRBV10-2, the J call TRBJ2-3; 9 bases match TRBD2. This CDR3 contains 14 residues. J gave up 5 bases and V 9 bases, and 9 bases lay outside the gene matches. Looked up from germline, CDR1 is WSHSY and CDR2 is SAAADI.

The CDR3 coding sequence is TGTGCCAGCAGCTTAGCGACAGGGACCTCCTACGAGCAGTACTTC. Protein: CASSLATGTSYEQYF. This chain joins TRBV7-2 and TRBJ2-7; 7 positions agree with TRBD1. With 0 bases clipped from V and 0 bases from J, the junction kept 2 bases outside the gene matches. The germline V gene has CDR1 SGHTA and CDR2 FQGNSA. This CDR3 spans 15 amino acids.

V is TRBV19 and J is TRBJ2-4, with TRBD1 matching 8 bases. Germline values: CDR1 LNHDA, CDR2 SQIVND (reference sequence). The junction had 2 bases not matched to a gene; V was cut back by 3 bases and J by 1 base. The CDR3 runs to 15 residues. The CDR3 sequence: CASSIQGAAKNIQYF. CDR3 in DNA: TGTGCCAGTAGTATTCAGGGGGCGGCCAAAAACATTCAGTACTTC.

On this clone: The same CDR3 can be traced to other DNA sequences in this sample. This CDR3 is CASSDPRDSLGYTF. Written as DNA, the CDR3 is TGCGCCAGCAGCGATCCGAGGGACAGCCTTGGCTACACCTTC. This rearrangement joins TRBV10-2 to TRBJ1-2, with 7 positions matching TRBD1. Per germline, CDR1 WSHSY and CDR2 SAAADI. The CDR3 totals 14 residues. Losses at the gene ends were 6 bases for V and 7 bases for J; bases not matched to a gene: 11.

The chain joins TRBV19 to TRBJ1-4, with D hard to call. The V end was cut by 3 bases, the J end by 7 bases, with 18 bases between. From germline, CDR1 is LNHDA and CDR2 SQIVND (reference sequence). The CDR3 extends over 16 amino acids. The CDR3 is CASSIGSGEPGEKLFF. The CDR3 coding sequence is TGTGCCAGTAGTATCGGGAGCGGTGAGCCGGGTGAAAAACTGTTTTTT.

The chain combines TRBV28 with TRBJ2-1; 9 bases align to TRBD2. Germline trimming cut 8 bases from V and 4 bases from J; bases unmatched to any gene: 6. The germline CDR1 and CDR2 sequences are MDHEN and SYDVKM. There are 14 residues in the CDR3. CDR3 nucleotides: TGTGCCAGCCGTCCTAGCGGGGATTACAATGAGCAGTTCTTC. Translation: CASRPSGDYNEQFF. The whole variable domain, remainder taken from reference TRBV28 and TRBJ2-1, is DVKVTQSSRYLVKRTGEKVFLECVQDMDHENMFWYRQDPGLGLRLIYFSYDVKMKEKGDIPEGYSVSREKKERFSLILESASTNQTSMYLCASRPSGDYNEQFFGPGTRLTVL.

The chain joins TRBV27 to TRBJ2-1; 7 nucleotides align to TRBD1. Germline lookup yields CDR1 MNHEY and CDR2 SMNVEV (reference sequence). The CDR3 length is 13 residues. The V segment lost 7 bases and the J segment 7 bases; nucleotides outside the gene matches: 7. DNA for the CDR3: TGTGCCAGCACCTCATTGGACAGGAATGAGCAGTTCTTC. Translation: CASTSLDRNEQFF.

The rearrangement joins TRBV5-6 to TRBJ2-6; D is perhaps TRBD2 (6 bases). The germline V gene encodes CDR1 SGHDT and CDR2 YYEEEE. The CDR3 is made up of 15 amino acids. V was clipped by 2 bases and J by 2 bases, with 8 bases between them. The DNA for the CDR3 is TGTGCCAGCAGCTTCGGGACTCCTGGGGCCAACGTCCTGACTTTC. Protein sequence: CASSFGTPGANVLTF.

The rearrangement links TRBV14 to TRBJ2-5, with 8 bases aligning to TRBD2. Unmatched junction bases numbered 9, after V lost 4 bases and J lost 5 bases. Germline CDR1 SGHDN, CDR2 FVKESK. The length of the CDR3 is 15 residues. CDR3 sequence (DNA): TGTGCCAGCAGCCCCGGACTAGCCAGGGGCGAGACCCAGTACTTC. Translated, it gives CASSPGLARGETQYF.